This T cell receptor (beta chain) was sequenced during a study of T-cell reconstitution after alpha-beta-depleted transplantation in children. This clonotype was recorded many times. Its antigen remains unknown. Library preparation (for TCRbeta) was performed with unique molecular identifiers. TCRdb re-derived calls from the PCR reads in MiXCR, one entry per CDR3 protein. Counted here are about 290,000 distinct CDR3 sequences, around 7.1% occurring once; the ten biggest clones make up 9.1%. Study findings and constraints: Recipient T cells and thymic progenitors that survived gave rise to the high TCRbeta diversity observed at day 60 in some patients. The main origin of T-cell counts and diversity one year after transplant was newly produced T cells. Expanded graft clones, several hundred of them, were reportedly the source of alpha-beta T cells about two months after transplant.

Germline CDR1 SGHRS, CDR2 YFSETQ. This CDR3 has 17 residues. The trim removed 6 bases at V and 4 bases at J, leaving 18 bases unmatched. V is TRBV5-1 and J is TRBJ1-1; 7 bases are shared with TRBD1. The sequence was collected from a female patient aged 2-15 years who had a stem cell transplant for Fanconi anemia, so the T cells may come from the graft donor. The specimen was peripheral blood, collected 360 days after TCRalphabeta/CD19-depleted stem cell transplant. This CDR3 reads CASTYGQVVVGGTEAFF. The CDR3 DNA reads TGCGCCAGCACGTATGGACAGGTTGTGGTTGGCGGCACTGAAGCTTTCTTT.